This TCR beta chain was sequenced during a study of CD8 T cells in ankylosing spondylitis. From the 5' RACE reads, TCRdb called clonotypes with MiXCR, one entry per CDR3 protein. Among fewer than 200,000 distinct CDR3 sequences, roughly 18% were seen once, and the ten largest hold roughly 4.5%. On this clonotype: What it recognizes is unknown.

Germline CDR1 reads MNHEY; CDR2 reads SVGAGI. J gave up 3 bases and V 4 bases, and 12 bases lay outside the gene matches. The CDR3 covers 16 residues. Study-level points and caveats: Reportedly, disease-linked clones are significantly enriched in ankylosing spondylitis patients' matched synovial fluid.

V usage is TRBV6-5 and J usage is TRBJ2-7, with 7 bases identical to TRBD2. This receptor was identified in a male donor under 35 with ankylosing spondylitis or in good health (not recorded which). Sequenced: blood, either unsorted or a sorted T cell fraction (not recorded which). The CDR3: CASSSSWGGRVYEQYF. CDR3 nucleotides: TGTGCCAGCAGTTCCTCTTGGGGCGGGAGAGTCTACGAGCAGTACTTC.